One sample yielded the 20 T cell receptor beta chains listed below, sequenced in a study of radiation and T cells in renal cell carcinoma. Sample time point: blood 4 weeks post-SBRT, at nephrectomy. Treatment described: 15 Gy SBRT to primary tumor, nephrectomy 4 weeks later. This table comes from immunoSEQ multiplex PCR, and its TCRdb copy is limited to in-frame clones, with some not included. The sample consists of 97,000 or so clones, around 84% of them appearing once. The sequenced sample was blood, obtained from a patient whose treatment included radiotherapy and nephrectomy. These receptors were obtained from a man in his sixties with renal cell carcinoma.

The chain has TRBV5-1 and TRBJ2-2; D unclear. Trimming removed 2 bases from V and 6 bases from J, with 8 bases in between. The germline V gene has CDR1 SGHRS and CDR2 YFSETQ. The CDR3 sequence is 13 residues long. DNA of the CDR3: TGCGCCAGCAGCTTCCAAAGGCCCGGGGAGCTGTTTTTT. Protein: CASSFQRPGELFF.

The DNA for the CDR3 is TGCAGTGCCCCCATTGGTGGGACCCAGTACTTC. It is translated as CSAPIGGTQYF. The chain carries TRBV20-1 and TRBJ2-5; no definite D call. Trimming removed 6 bases at V and 7 bases at J, with 12 bases between. The CDR3 loop spans 11 amino acids. Germline lookup yields CDR1 DFQATT and CDR2 SNEGSKA (reference sequence).

Comment on this clone: A much larger clone is a single base away; this may be a read error. The same CDR3 arises from other DNA sequences in this sample as well. The rearrangement uses TRBV6-1 and TRBJ1-2; D uncertain. Germline loops: CDR1 MNHNS, CDR2 SASEGT. The CDR3 spans 14 residues. The CDR3 protein is CASSEAYSYYGYTF. In DNA, the CDR3 is TGCGCCAGCAGTGAAGCTTACAGCTACTATGGCTACACCTTC.

This chain uses TRBV7-9 with TRBJ2-1, with 7 bases that match TRBD2. Trimming took 2 bases from V and 4 from J; bases not matched to a gene: 8. The CDR3 extends over 16 amino acids. Germline CDR1 is SEHNR and CDR2 is FQNEAQ (reference sequence). CDR3 bases: TGTGCCAGCAGCTTAAGGTCCAGCGGGGTGTACAATGAGCAGTTCTTC. Residues: CASSLRSSGVYNEQFF.

The chain joins TRBV7-2 to TRBJ2-1, with D hard to call. Trimming left V 2 bases short and J 5 bases short, with 13 bases between. The germline gives CDR1 SGHTA, CDR2 FQGNSA. This CDR3 has 15 residues. DNA for the CDR3: TGTGCCAGCAGCTTATATGGGCAGACCGACAATGAGCAGTTCTTC. As protein: CASSLYGQTDNEQFF. The full variable domain, its missing parts supplied by reference TRBV7-2 and TRBJ2-1, is GAGVSQSPSNKVTEKGKDVELRCDPISGHTALYWYRQSLGQGLEFLIYFQGNSAPDKSGLPSDRFSAERTGGSVSTLTIQRTQQEDSAVYLCASSLYGQTDNEQFFGPGTRLTVL.

The J gene is TRBJ1-1, the V gene TRBV13; 8 nucleotides match TRBD1. The CDR3 contains 15 residues. J was trimmed by 2 bases and V by 0 bases; bases with no gene match: 2. Germline assignment: CDR1 PRHDT and CDR2 FYEKMQ (reference sequence). The CDR3, as DNA: TGTGCCAGCAGCTTAGGGACAGGGGTAAACACTGAAGCTTTCTTT. Its protein is CASSLGTGVNTEAFF.

This clone was seen more than once but under ten times. This CDR3 is CASSGLVDTQYF. CDR3 nucleotide sequence: TGTGCCAGCAGTGGTCTAGTGGATACGCAGTATTTT. The chain uses TRBV2 and TRBJ2-3; D remains ambiguous. V lost 4 bases, J lost 6 bases, and 8 bases lay in between. The CDR3 sequence is 12 residues long. Per the germline V gene, CDR1 is SNHLY and CDR2 is FYNNEI.

The J gene is TRBJ1-5, the V gene TRBV6-6; D is unresolved. Germline values: CDR1 MNHNY, CDR2 SVGAGI (reference sequence). The CDR3 has 12 residues. Trimming shortened V by 4 bases and J by 7 bases, and 8 bases separated the two germline ends. CDR3 sequence reads: CASSSEQQPQHF. In nucleotides, the CDR3 is TGTGCCAGCAGTTCCGAACAACAGCCCCAGCATTTT.

The gene calls are TRBV28 and TRBJ1-2, with TRBD1 identical over 9 bases. The V gene's germline CDR1 is MDHEN and CDR2 SYDVKM. The CDR3 loop spans 17 amino acids. V dropped 3 bases and J dropped 2; count of bases not matched to a gene: 10. The CDR3 nucleotides are TGTGCCAGCAGTTTGTATGGGACAGGGAAAAGGAACTATGGCTACACCTTC. Amino acid sequence: CASSLYGTGKRNYGYTF.

V is TRBV7-2 and J is TRBJ2-3; D unclear. CDR3 size: 12 residues. V gave up 6 bases and J gave up 6 bases, with 10 bases separating them. Per germline, CDR1 SGHTA and CDR2 FQGNSA. The CDR3 protein is CASSRRRDTQYF. CDR3 DNA: TGTGCCAGCAGTCGACGGCGGGATACGCAGTATTTT. Combining the CDR3 with reference TRBV7-2 and TRBJ2-3 gives the whole variable domain GAGVSQSPSNKVTEKGKDVELRCDPISGHTALYWYRQSLGQGLEFLIYFQGNSAPDKSGLPSDRFSAERTGGSVSTLTIQRTQQEDSAVYLCASSRRRDTQYFGPGTRLTVL.

The chain links TRBV2 to TRBJ2-5; 10 bases agree with TRBD2. Germline loops: CDR1 SNHLY, CDR2 FYNNEI. CDR3 length equals 16 residues. Trimming at V came to 7 bases and at J to 11 bases, leaving 19 bases not matched to a gene. CDR3 coding DNA: TGTGCCAGCACACAGCTAGCGGGAGTCCGGGGGAGGGAGCAGTACTTC. Translating it yields CASTQLAGVRGREQYF.

The gene calls are TRBV19 and TRBJ1-4; 9 nucleotides align to TRBD1. Germline-derived CDR1 and CDR2 are LNHDA and SQIVND (reference sequence). The V and J ends lost 5 bases and 7 bases, in that order; junction bases with no gene match: 17. The CDR3 runs to 18 residues. The CDR3 DNA follows: TGTGCCAGTAGTCCCCGCGATGGGGTCGGGACAGGGAGTGAAAAACTGTTTTTT. Protein product: CASSPRDGVGTGSEKLFF.

The count of this clone is one. The V and J genes are TRBV5-1 and TRBJ2-1, with 11 bases aligning to TRBD2. J lost 6 bases, V lost 8 bases, and 10 bases had no gene match. The CDR3 consists of 15 residues. Germline V lookup: CDR1 SGHRS, CDR2 YFSETQ. Here the CDR3 DNA reads TGCGCCAGTCAGACCTATAGCGGGAGGGCCAATGAGCAGTTCTTC. It codes for CASQTYSGRANEQFF.

CDR3 DNA sequence: TGTGCCAGCAGTTATTTCGACGGCTACAATGAGCAGTTCTTC. Amino acid sequence: CASSYFDGYNEQFF. V usage is TRBV27 and J usage is TRBJ2-1; D remains ambiguous. The CDR3 sequence is 14 residues long. Germline values: CDR1 MNHEY, CDR2 SMNVEV (reference sequence). Trimming left V 4 bases short and J 3 bases short, with 10 bases between.

V and J are TRBV9 and TRBJ1-2; D call uncertain. The CDR3 length is 14 residues. The V end lost 0 bases, the J end lost 1 base, and 7 bases lay between the germline ends. CDR1 and CDR2 from the germline V gene are SGDLS and YYNGEE. The DNA of the CDR3 is TGTGCCAGCAGCGTAGAGGGCGGTAACTATGGCTACACCTTC. Translated: CASSVEGGNYGYTF.

The V and J genes are TRBV18 and TRBJ2-2; D possibly corresponds to TRBD1 (6 bases). The CDR3 sequence is 12 residues long. V lost 3 bases, J lost 9 bases, and 8 bases lay in between. Germline values: CDR1 KGHSH, CDR2 LQKENI. CDR3 sequence reads: CASSPRDRELFF. In nucleotides, the CDR3 is TGTGCCAGCTCACCCAGGGACAGGGAGCTGTTTTTT.

This chain uses TRBV25-1 with TRBJ1-6; D is unresolved. This CDR3 comprises 14 residues. V was clipped by 1 base and J by 7 bases, with 8 bases between them. Germline-derived CDR1 and CDR2 are MGHDK and SYGVNS. The CDR3 reads CASSEFGENSPLHF. For the CDR3, the DNA is TGTGCCAGCAGTGAATTTGGGGAGAATTCACCCCTCCACTTT.

V is TRBV15 and J is TRBJ1-1; 8 nucleotides line up with TRBD1. The CDR3 totals 13 residues. CDR1 and CDR2 from the germline V gene are LNHNV and YYDKDF (reference sequence). Unmatched junction bases numbered 1, after V lost 3 bases and J lost 4 bases. The DNA for the CDR3 is TGTGCCACCAGCAGTGACAGGGGCACTGAAGCTTTCTTT. Translation: CATSSDRGTEAFF. Variable domain in full (rest from reference TRBV15 and TRBJ1-1): DAMVIQNPRYQVTQFGKPVTLSCSQTLNHNVMYWYQQKSSQAPKLLFHYYDKDFNNEADTPDNFQSRRPNTSFCFLDIRSPGLGDTAMYLCATSSDRGTEAFFGQGTRLTVV.

This chain uses TRBV7-3 with TRBJ2-7; 9 bases align to TRBD2. Germline lookup yields CDR1 SGHTA and CDR2 FQGTGA. Trimming removed 5 bases from V and 7 bases from J; junction bases left unmatched: 21. There are 18 residues in the CDR3. The CDR3 region is CASSPPWGGTSFLREQYF. The CDR3 nucleotides read TGTGCCAGCAGCCCACCGTGGGGCGGGACTAGCTTCCTCCGAGAGCAGTACTTC. Variable domain in full (rest from reference TRBV7-3 and TRBJ2-7): GAGVSQTPSNKVTEKGKYVELRCDPISGHTALYWYRQSLGQGPEFLIYFQGTGAADDSGLPNDRFFAVRPEGSVSTLKIQRTERGDSAVYLCASSPPWGGTSFLREQYFGPGTRLTVT.

The chain employs TRBV28 and TRBJ2-3; D is unclear. V was shortened by 3 bases and J by 0 bases, with 4 bases between the two germline ends. Germline CDR1 and CDR2: MDHEN and SYDVKM. The CDR3 loop spans 13 amino acids. The CDR3 spells CASSFGSTDTQYF. CDR3 in DNA: TGTGCCAGCAGTTTCGGCAGCACAGATACGCAGTATTTT.